This is a list of T cell receptor beta chains from one sample in a study of OX40 agonist ivuxolimab in advanced cancers. Only in-frame clones appear in the TCRdb table, and some are missing; sequencing was by immunoSEQ multiplex PCR. Counted here are 100,000 or so clones, approximately 87% occurring once; the ten biggest clones make up around 5.5%. This specimen was CD4+ or CD8+ T cells sorted from blood, taken in a trial of the OX40 agonist ivuxolimab. The receptors here all came from an adult with an advanced solid tumor such as melanoma, head and neck, liver or kidney cancer. Each CDR3 is given with its conserved first and last residue. Each record gives: CDR3 protein, CDR3 DNA, clone size, V gene, D gene, J gene. The D gene is left open where the match is weak. For some rows the clone size is stated as once, few or many, or as a class when expanded; others skip it.

CDR3: CASSLGQTDYNEQFF
DNA: TGTGCCAGCAGCTTAGGACAGACCGACTACAATGAGCAGTTCTTC
size: .
V: TRBV11-2
D: .
J: TRBJ2-1

CDR3: CASSDSYSGGSSYNEQFF
DNA: TGTGCCAGCAGTGACTCGTATAGCGGGGGTAGCTCCTACAATGAGCAGTTCTTC
size: .
V: TRBV6-4
D: TRBD2
J: TRBJ2-1

CDR3: CASSYAGHSSYEQYF
DNA: TGTGCCAGCAGTTACGCGGGACATAGCTCCTACGAGCAGTACTTC
size: .
V: TRBV6-6
D: .
J: TRBJ2-7

CDR3: CASSWDSREETQYF
DNA: TGTGCCAGCAGTTGGGACAGCCGAGAAGAGACCCAGTACTTC
size: .
V: TRBV11-3
D: TRBD1
J: TRBJ2-5

CDR3: CASSPAQFRNTIYF
DNA: TGTGCCAGCAGCCCAGCCCAGTTTAGAAACACCATATATTTT
size: .
V: TRBV7-2
D: .
J: TRBJ1-3

CDR3: CASSTYSGSTDTQYF
DNA: TGTGCCAGCAGTACTTATAGCGGGAGTACAGATACGCAGTATTTT
size: .
V: TRBV6-5
D: TRBD2
J: TRBJ2-3

CDR3: CATSDGGGGRTDTQYF
DNA: TGTGCCACCTCTGACGGAGGCGGGGGACGCACAGATACGCAGTATTTT
size: .
V: TRBV14
D: TRBD2
J: TRBJ2-3

CDR3: CASSPWASGGHEQYF
DNA: TGTGCCAGCAGCCCCTGGGCTAGCGGGGGGCACGAGCAGTACTTC
size: .
V: TRBV7-2
D: TRBD2
J: TRBJ2-7

CDR3: CAETGGGSGANVLTF
DNA: TGTGCCGAGACAGGGGGCGGCTCTGGGGCCAACGTCCTGACTTTC
size: .
V: TRBV7-9
D: TRBD1
J: TRBJ2-6

CDR3: CASSLFPRNEQFF
DNA: TGCGCCAGCAGCTTGTTCCCCCGCAATGAGCAGTTCTTC
size: once
V: TRBV5-1
D: .
J: TRBJ2-1

CDR3: CASSSDRVLSGNTIYF
DNA: TGCGCCAGCAGCTCGGACAGGGTCCTATCTGGAAACACCATATATTTT
size: .
V: TRBV5-1
D: TRBD1
J: TRBJ1-3

CDR3: CASSVLTGYYEQYF
DNA: TGTGCCAGCAGCGTCCTGACAGGGTACTACGAGCAGTACTTC
size: .
V: TRBV9
D: TRBD1
J: TRBJ2-7

CDR3: CASAQTSYTEAFF
DNA: TGTGCCAGCGCCCAGACCAGCTACACTGAAGCTTTCTTT
size: .
V: TRBV27
D: .
J: TRBJ1-1

CDR3: CAWSVRSYYGYTF
DNA: TGTGCCTGGAGTGTACGTAGTTACTATGGCTACACCTTC
size: .
V: TRBV30
D: .
J: TRBJ1-2

CDR3: CASSSKGIQGLRDYGYTF
DNA: TGCGCCAGCAGCTCCAAAGGAATTCAGGGTTTGCGAGACTATGGCTACACCTTC
size: once
V: TRBV5-1
D: .
J: TRBJ1-2

CDR3: CASTKTTATYYGYTF
DNA: TGCGCCAGCACCAAGACGACAGCCACTTACTATGGCTACACCTTC
size: .
V: TRBV5-1
D: .
J: TRBJ1-2

CDR3: CASSVTGETEAFF
DNA: TGCGCCAGCAGCGTGACAGGGGAGACTGAAGCTTTCTTT
size: .
V: TRBV5-1
D: TRBD1
J: TRBJ1-1

CDR3: CASSLAPVGNQPQHF
DNA: TGTGCCAGCAGCTTAGCCCCCGTGGGCAATCAGCCCCAGCATTTT
size: once
V: TRBV7-2
D: .
J: TRBJ1-5

CDR3: CASSDRAATAQKLFF
DNA: TGTGCCAGCAGCGACCGGGCGGCCACAGCTCAAAAACTGTTTTTT
size: .
V: TRBV2
D: .
J: TRBJ1-4

CDR3: CASSLSDRMNTEAFF
DNA: TGCGCCAGCAGCTTATCAGACAGGATGAACACTGAAGCTTTCTTT
size: .
V: TRBV5-1
D: .
J: TRBJ1-1

CDR3: CASSLGQVSSGNTIYF
DNA: TGTGCCAGCAGCCTCGGACAGGTTAGCTCTGGAAACACCATATATTTT
size: .
V: TRBV7-9
D: TRBD1
J: TRBJ1-3

CDR3: CASSPRTANNEQFF
DNA: TGTGCCAGCAGCCCTAGGACAGCTAACAATGAGCAGTTCTTC
size: .
V: TRBV7-2
D: .
J: TRBJ2-1

CDR3: CASSIRTVSYNEQFF
DNA: TGTGCCAGCAGTATTCGGACAGTCTCCTACAATGAGCAGTTCTTC
size: .
V: TRBV2
D: .
J: TRBJ2-1

CDR3: CASSLRTGDNTDTQYF
DNA: TGTGCCAGCAGCCTTCGGACAGGGGATAACACAGATACGCAGTATTTT
size: .
V: TRBV9
D: TRBD1
J: TRBJ2-3

CDR3: CASSLAGMNTEAFF
DNA: TGTGCCAGCAGCCTTGCGGGGATGAACACTGAAGCTTTCTTT
size: once
V: TRBV14
D: .
J: TRBJ1-1

CDR3: CASRPPGQGNYGYTF
DNA: TGTGCCAGCAGACCCCCGGGACAGGGAAACTATGGCTACACCTTC
size: .
V: TRBV6-5
D: TRBD1
J: TRBJ1-2

CDR3: CASSSGFEGVEAFF
DNA: TGCGCCAGCAGCTCAGGGTTTGAAGGAGTTGAAGCTTTCTTT
size: .
V: TRBV5-1
D: .
J: TRBJ1-1

CDR3: CASSPLKFSYEQYF
DNA: TGTGCCAGCAGCCCTCTTAAATTCTCCTACGAGCAGTACTTC
size: .
V: TRBV27
D: .
J: TRBJ2-7

CDR3: CASSFGTASDEQYF
DNA: TGCGCCAGCAGCTTCGGGACAGCAAGCGACGAGCAGTACTTC
size: .
V: TRBV5-1
D: TRBD1
J: TRBJ2-7

CDR3: CASSLRGRYEQYF
DNA: TGTGCCAGCAGCTTGCGTGGGAGGTACGAGCAGTACTTC
size: .
V: TRBV11-2
D: .
J: TRBJ2-7

CDR3: CASSGTGSQPQHF
DNA: TGTGCCAGCAGTGGAACAGGGAGTCAGCCCCAGCATTTT
size: .
V: TRBV25-1
D: .
J: TRBJ1-5

CDR3: CASSLRAGTSYEQYF
DNA: TGTGCCAGCAGCCTCCGAGCGGGGACCTCCTACGAGCAGTACTTC
size: .
V: TRBV11-3
D: TRBD2
J: TRBJ2-7

CDR3: CASSLSARDLGGQYF
DNA: TGTGCCAGCAGCTTGTCGGCCAGGGACCTTGGTGGCCAGTACTTC
size: .
V: TRBV5-5
D: .
J: TRBJ2-5

CDR3: CASSLGQGATYEQYF
DNA: TGTGCCAGCAGCTTAGGGCAGGGGGCTACCTACGAGCAGTACTTC
size: .
V: TRBV7-9
D: TRBD1
J: TRBJ2-7

CDR3: CAWITGNGNTIYF
DNA: TGTGCCTGGATCACGGGGAACGGAAACACCATATATTTT
size: .
V: TRBV30
D: .
J: TRBJ1-3

CDR3: CASSYSSRVGSGYTF
DNA: TGTGCCAGCAGTTACTCGAGCAGGGTGGGGTCTGGCTACACCTTC
size: .
V: TRBV6-5
D: .
J: TRBJ1-2

CDR3: CASRPNRVSYEQYF
DNA: TGTGCCAGCAGGCCAAACAGGGTTTCCTACGAGCAGTACTTC
size: .
V: TRBV27
D: .
J: TRBJ2-7

CDR3: CASSWGLAGIYEQYF
DNA: TGTGCCAGCAGTTGGGGACTAGCGGGAATCTACGAGCAGTACTTC
size: .
V: TRBV5-8
D: TRBD2
J: TRBJ2-7

CDR3: CASRLDQGVWNSPLHF
DNA: TGTGCCAGTAGACTGGACCAAGGGGTTTGGAATTCACCCCTCCACTTT
size: .
V: TRBV27
D: .
J: TRBJ1-6

CDR3: CASSFQETQYF
DNA: TGTGCCAGCAGCTTCCAAGAGACCCAGTACTTC
size: .
V: TRBV7-6
D: .
J: TRBJ2-5

CDR3: CASRVDLGNYGYTF
DNA: TGTGCCAGCAGAGTTGACCTGGGGAACTATGGCTACACCTTC
size: .
V: TRBV11-2
D: .
J: TRBJ1-2

CDR3: CASSYQQGSGEQYF
DNA: TGCGCCAGCAGCTACCAACAGGGTTCGGGCGAGCAGTACTTC
size: .
V: TRBV5-1
D: .
J: TRBJ2-7

CDR3: CASSPNGPGNTIYF
DNA: TGTGCCAGCAGCCCCAATGGCCCTGGAAACACCATATATTTT
size: .
V: TRBV7-6
D: .
J: TRBJ1-3

CDR3: CASRGRGQSSGNTIYF
DNA: TGTGCCAGCAGAGGGAGGGGACAGTCCTCTGGAAACACCATATATTTT
size: .
V: TRBV7-9
D: TRBD1
J: TRBJ1-3

CDR3: CATSSGQGVDRAQYF
DNA: TGTGCCACCAGCAGTGGACAGGGGGTTGATCGAGCGCAGTATTTT
size: .
V: TRBV15
D: TRBD1
J: TRBJ2-3

CDR3: CASSYGQGGAGELFF
DNA: TGTGCTAGCAGCTACGGACAGGGAGGCGCCGGGGAGCTGTTTTTT
size: .
V: TRBV7-7
D: TRBD1
J: TRBJ2-2

CDR3: CASSDRDRGRNEQFF
DNA: TGTGCCAGTAGTGACCGGGACAGGGGGCGGAATGAGCAGTTCTTC
size: .
V: TRBV19
D: TRBD1
J: TRBJ2-1

CDR3: CASSPGQGTGNQPQHF
DNA: TGCGCCAGCAGCCCCGGACAGGGGACCGGCAATCAGCCCCAGCATTTT
size: once
V: TRBV5-1
D: TRBD1
J: TRBJ1-5